A selection of T cell receptor beta chains follows, all from one sample in a study of OX40 agonist ivuxolimab in advanced cancers. Sequencing used immunoSEQ multiplex PCR; TCRdb keeps in-frame clones, though not all of them. The table records about 68,000 clones, roughly 83% of them present only once. Sequences were derived from CD4+ or CD8+ T cells sorted from blood, sampled in a trial of the OX40 agonist ivuxolimab. Every receptor here comes from an adult with an advanced solid tumor such as melanoma, head and neck, liver or kidney cancer. Both conserved end residues are part of each CDR3.

cdr3_length v_call cdr3_aa
12 TRBV28 CASSSGGEKLFF
15 TRBV25-1 CASSTRGSGANVLTF
12 TRBV11-2 CASSLVPYEQYF
14 TRBV18 CASSPSGPGNTIYF
17 TRBV14 CASSHSRDFSGANVLTF
15 TRBV6-4 CASSDFSGAIDGYTF
14 TRBV6-1 CASSSGATNEKLFF
11 TRBV6-1 CASGTGHPQHF
13 TRBV7-8 CASSLDSNQPQHF
13 TRBV18 CASSQGVNEKLFF
16 TRBV28 CASSSPTSPSSYEQYF